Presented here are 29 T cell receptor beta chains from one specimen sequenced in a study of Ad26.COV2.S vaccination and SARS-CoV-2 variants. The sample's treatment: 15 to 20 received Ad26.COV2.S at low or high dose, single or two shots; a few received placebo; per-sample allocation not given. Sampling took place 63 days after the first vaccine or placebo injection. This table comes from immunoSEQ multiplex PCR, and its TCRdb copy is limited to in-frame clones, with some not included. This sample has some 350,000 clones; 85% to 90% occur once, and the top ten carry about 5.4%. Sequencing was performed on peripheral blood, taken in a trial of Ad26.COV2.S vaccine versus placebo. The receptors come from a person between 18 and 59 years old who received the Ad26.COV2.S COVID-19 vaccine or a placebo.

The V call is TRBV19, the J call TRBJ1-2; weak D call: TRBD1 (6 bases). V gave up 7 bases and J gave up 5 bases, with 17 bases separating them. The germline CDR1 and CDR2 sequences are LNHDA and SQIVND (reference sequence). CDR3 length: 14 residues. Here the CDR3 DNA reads TGTGCCAGTACCCATCAGGGGAGCGGTTATGGCTACACCTTC. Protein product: CASTHQGSGYGYTF.

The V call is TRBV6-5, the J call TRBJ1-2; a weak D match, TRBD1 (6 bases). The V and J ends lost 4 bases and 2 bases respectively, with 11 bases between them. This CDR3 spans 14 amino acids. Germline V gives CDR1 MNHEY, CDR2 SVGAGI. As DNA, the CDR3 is TGTGCCAGCAGTTGGGGGGCCGCAAACTATGGCTACACCTTC. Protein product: CASSWGAANYGYTF.

CDR3 nucleotide sequence: TGCGCCAGCAGCCCGGTACAGATTAACACCGGGGAGCTGTTTTTT. It specifies CASSPVQINTGELFF. The chain uses TRBV5-1 and TRBJ2-2; D not certain. CDR1 and CDR2 from the germline V gene are SGHRS and YFSETQ. CDR3 length: 15 residues. V was clipped by 4 bases and J by 2 bases, with 12 bases between them.

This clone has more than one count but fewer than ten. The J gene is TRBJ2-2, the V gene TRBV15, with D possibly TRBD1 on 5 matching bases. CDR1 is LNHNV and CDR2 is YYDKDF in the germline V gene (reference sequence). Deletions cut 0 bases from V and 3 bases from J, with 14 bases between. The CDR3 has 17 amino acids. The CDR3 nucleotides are TGTGCCACCAGCAGAGAGGAGTGGGGCGAAGACACCGGGGAGCTGTTTTTT. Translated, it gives CATSREEWGEDTGELFF.

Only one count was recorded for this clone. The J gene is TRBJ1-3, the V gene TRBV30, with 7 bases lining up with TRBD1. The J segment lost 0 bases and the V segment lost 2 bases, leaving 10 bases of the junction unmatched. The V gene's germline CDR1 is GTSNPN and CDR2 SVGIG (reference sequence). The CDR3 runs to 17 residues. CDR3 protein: CAWSPGLGGVSGNTIYF. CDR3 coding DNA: TGTGCCTGGAGTCCAGGGTTAGGGGGCGTCTCTGGAAACACCATATATTTT.

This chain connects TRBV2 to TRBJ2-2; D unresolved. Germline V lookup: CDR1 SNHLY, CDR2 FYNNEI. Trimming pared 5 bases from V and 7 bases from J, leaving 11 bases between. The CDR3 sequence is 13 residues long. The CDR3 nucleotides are TGTGCCAGCAGTCCCGGGTGGCACGGGGAGCTGTTTTTT. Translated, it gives CASSPGWHGELFF.

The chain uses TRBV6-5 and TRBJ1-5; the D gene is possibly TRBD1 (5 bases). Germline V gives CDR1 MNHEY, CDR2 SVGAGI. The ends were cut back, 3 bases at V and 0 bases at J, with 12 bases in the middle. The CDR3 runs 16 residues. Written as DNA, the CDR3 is TGTGCCAGCAGTTATTCAGGGACTTATAGCAATCAGCCCCAGCATTTT. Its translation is CASSYSGTYSNQPQHF.

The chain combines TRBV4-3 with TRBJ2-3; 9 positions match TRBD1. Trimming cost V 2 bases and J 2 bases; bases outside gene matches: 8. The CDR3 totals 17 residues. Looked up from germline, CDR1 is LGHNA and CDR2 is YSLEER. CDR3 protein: CASSQFTGGRATDTQYF. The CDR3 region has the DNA TGCGCCAGCAGCCAATTTACAGGGGGCCGGGCCACAGATACGCAGTATTTT.

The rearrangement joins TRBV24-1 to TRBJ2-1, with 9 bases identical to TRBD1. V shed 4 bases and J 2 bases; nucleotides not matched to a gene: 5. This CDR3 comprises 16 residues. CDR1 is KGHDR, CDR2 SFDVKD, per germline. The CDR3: CATSDNDRGTYNEQFF. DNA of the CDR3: TGTGCCACCAGTGACAACGACAGGGGGACCTACAATGAGCAGTTCTTC.

The CDR3 sequence: CASSLEGYYGYTF. The CDR3 coding sequence is TGTGCCAGCAGCTTAGAAGGCTACTATGGCTACACCTTC. The chain recombines TRBV7-2 with TRBJ1-2; D unclear. Germline V gene sequence: CDR1 SGHTA, CDR2 FQGNSA. The CDR3 consists of 13 residues. V lost 1 base and J 3 bases, leaving 6 bases between the germline ends.

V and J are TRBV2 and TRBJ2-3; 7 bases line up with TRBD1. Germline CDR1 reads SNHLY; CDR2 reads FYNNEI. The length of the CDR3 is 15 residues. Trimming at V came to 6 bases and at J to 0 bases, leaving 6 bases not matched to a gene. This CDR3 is CASSSGQASTDTQYF. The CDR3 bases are TGTGCCAGCAGCTCCGGACAGGCGAGCACAGATACGCAGTATTTT. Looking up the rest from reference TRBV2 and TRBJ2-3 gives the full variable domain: EPEVTQTPSHQVTQMGQEVILRCVPISNHLYFYWYRQILGQKVEFLVSFYNNEISEKSEIFDDQFSVERPDGSNFTLKIRSTKLEDSAMYFCASSSGQASTDTQYFGPGTRLTVL.

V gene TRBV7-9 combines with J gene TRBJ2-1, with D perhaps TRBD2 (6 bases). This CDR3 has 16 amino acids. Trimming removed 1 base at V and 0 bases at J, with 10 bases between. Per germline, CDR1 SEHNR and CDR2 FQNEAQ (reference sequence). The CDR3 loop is CASSLETRRSYNEQFF. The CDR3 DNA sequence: TGTGCCAGCAGCTTAGAGACTAGACGCTCCTACAATGAGCAGTTCTTC.

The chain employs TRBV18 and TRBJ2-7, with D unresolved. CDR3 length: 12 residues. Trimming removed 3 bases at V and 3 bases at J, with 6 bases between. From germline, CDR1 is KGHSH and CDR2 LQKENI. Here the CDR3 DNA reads TGTGCCAGCTCACCCACCATCTACGAGCAGTACTTC. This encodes CASSPTIYEQYF.

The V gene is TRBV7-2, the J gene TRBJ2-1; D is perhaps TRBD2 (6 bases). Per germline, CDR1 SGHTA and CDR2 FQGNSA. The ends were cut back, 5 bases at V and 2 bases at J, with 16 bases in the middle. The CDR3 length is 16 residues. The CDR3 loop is CASSPTAGSTYNEQFF. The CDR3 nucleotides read TGTGCCAGCAGCCCTACTGCGGGGAGCACCTACAATGAGCAGTTCTTC.

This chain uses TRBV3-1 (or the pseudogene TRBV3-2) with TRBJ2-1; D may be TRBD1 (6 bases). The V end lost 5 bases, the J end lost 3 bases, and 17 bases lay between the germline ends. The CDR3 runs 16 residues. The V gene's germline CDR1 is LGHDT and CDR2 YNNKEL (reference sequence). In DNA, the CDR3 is TGTGCCAGCAGCGTTCAACAGGGACCCGTCTACAATGAGCAGTTCTTC. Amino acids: CASSVQQGPVYNEQFF.

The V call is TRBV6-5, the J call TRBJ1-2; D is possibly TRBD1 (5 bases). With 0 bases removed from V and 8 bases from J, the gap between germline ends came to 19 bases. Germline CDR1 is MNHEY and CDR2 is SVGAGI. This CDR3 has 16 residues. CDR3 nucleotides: TGTGCCAGCAGTTACTCGGGGGGAATCCCTCTTCCCGGCTACACCTTC. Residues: CASSYSGGIPLPGYTF.

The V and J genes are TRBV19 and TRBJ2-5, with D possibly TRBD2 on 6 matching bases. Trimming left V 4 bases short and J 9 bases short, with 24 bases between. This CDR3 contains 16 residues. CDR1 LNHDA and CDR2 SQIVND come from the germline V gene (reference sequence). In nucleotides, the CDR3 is TGTGCCAGTAGTACTTTCCCGGGAGCCCAGCCCCCGCCCCAGTACTTC. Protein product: CASSTFPGAQPPPQYF.

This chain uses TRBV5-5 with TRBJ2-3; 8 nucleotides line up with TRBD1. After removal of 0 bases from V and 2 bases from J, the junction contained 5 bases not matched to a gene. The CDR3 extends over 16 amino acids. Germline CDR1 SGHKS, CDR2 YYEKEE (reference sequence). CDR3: CASSLDVGQATDTQYF. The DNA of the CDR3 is TGTGCCAGCAGCTTGGATGTGGGACAGGCCACAGATACGCAGTATTTT.

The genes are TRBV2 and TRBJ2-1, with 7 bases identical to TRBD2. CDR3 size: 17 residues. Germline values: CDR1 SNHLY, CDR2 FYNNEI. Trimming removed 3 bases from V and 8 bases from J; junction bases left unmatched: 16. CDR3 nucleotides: TGTGCCAGCAGTGAGGAGCGGGGAGGACACCCACGGGATGAGCAGTTCTTC. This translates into CASSEERGGHPRDEQFF.

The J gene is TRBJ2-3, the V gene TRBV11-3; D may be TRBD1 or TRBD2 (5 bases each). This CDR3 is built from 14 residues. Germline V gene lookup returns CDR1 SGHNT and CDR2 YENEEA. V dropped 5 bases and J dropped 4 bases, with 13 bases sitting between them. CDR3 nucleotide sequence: TGTGCCAGCAGCCCGGGGACCGGCGCAGATACGCAGTATTTT. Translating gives CASSPGTGADTQYF.

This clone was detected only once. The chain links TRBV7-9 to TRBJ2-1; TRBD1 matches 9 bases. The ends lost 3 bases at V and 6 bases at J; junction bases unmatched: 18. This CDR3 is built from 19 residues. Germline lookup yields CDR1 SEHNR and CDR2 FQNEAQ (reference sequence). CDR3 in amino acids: CASSFEDGTGSSVGNEQFF. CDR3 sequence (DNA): TGTGCCAGCAGCTTTGAGGATGGGACAGGGTCCTCCGTGGGCAATGAGCAGTTCTTC.

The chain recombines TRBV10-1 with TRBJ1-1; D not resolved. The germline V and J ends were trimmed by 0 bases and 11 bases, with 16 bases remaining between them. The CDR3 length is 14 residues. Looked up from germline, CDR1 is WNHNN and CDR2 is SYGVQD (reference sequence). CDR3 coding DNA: TGCGCCAGCAGTGAGTCAGGGCAGGTCCCTCGGGCTTTCTTT. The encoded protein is CASSESGQVPRAFF.

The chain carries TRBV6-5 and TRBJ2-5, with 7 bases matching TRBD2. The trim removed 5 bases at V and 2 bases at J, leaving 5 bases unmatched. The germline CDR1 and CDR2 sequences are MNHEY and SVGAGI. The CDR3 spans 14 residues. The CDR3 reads CASSHPSGQETQYF. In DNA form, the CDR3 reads TGTGCCAGCAGTCACCCTAGCGGACAAGAGACCCAGTACTTC.

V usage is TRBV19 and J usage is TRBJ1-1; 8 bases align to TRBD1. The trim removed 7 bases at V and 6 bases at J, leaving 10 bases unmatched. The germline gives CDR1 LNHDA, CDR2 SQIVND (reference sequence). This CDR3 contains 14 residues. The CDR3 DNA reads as TGTGCCAGTACCGGGGACAGGTTGTACGCTGAAGCTTTCTTT. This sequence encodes CASTGDRLYAEAFF. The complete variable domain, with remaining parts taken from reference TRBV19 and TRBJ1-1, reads DGGITQSPKYLFRKEGQNVTLSCEQNLNHDAMYWYRQDPGQGLRLIYYSQIVNDFQKGDIAEGYSVSREKKESFPLTVTSAQKNPTAFYLCASTGDRLYAEAFFGQGTRLTVV.

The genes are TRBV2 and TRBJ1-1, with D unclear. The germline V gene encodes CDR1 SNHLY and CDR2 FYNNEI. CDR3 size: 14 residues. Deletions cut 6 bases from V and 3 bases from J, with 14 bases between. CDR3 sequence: CASRAGVWDTEAFF. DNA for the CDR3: TGTGCCAGCAGAGCTGGGGTTTGGGACACTGAAGCTTTCTTT.

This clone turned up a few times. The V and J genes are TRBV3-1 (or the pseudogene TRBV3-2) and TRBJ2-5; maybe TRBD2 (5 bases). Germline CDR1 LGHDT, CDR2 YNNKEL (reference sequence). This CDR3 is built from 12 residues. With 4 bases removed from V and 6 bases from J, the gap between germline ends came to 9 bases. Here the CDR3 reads CASSLGEKTQYF. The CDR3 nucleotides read TGTGCCAGCAGCCTCGGGGAGAAGACCCAGTACTTC.

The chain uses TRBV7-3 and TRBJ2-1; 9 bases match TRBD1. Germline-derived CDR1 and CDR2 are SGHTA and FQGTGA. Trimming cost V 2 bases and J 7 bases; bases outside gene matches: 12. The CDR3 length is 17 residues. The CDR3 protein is CASSLFTGTGYDNEQFF. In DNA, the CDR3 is TGTGCCAGCAGCTTATTCACCGGGACAGGGTACGATAATGAGCAGTTCTTC.

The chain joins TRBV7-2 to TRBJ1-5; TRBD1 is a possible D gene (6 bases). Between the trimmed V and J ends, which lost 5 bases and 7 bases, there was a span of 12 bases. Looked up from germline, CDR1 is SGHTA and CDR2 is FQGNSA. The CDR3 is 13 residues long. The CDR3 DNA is TGTGCCAGCAGCGGCTCGGGGGCACAGCCCCAGCATTTT. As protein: CASSGSGAQPQHF.

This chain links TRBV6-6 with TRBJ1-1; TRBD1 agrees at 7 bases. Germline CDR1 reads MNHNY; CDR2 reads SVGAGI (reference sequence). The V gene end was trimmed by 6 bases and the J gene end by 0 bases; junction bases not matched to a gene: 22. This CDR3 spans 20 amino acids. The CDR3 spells CASSARLPSGQSIMNTEAFF. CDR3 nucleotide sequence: TGTGCCAGCAGCGCGAGACTTCCTTCGGGACAGTCAATCATGAACACTGAAGCTTTCTTT.